This T cell receptor beta chain was found in a study of control samples from healthy donors and cancer patients. Libraries were prepared by immunoSEQ multiplex PCR; TCRdb keeps only in-frame clonotypes and omits some of them. This sample has about 90,000 clones; 85% to 95% occur once, and the top ten carry around 1.5%. The CDR3 runs 17 residues. In germline, CDR1 is SGHRS, CDR2 YFSETQ. V lost 4 bases to trimming and J lost 6 bases, with 23 bases between them. V and J are TRBV5-1 and TRBJ2-1, with D possibly TRBD2 on 7 matching bases. Sequencing input: blood. This sequence originates from a woman under 40 in good health. CDR3 coding DNA: TGCGCCAGCAGCCCCGGCCACGGGGGGCGCAGTTCCAATGAGCAGTTCTTC. Encoded protein: CASSPGHGGRSSNEQFF.